These 19 T cell receptor beta chains share one sample of origin, sequenced in a study of beta chain features in type 1 diabetes. Reverse transcribing all isolated RNA meant expressed TCRB transcripts were sequenced. Here immunoSEQ multiplex PCR was the method, and the copy in TCRdb shows in-frame clones only, minus some. The table has about 230,000 clones, about 10% seen once. The sample comprised naive CD4+ T cells from blood. The receptors come from a woman under 30 in good health.

This clone has ten or more counts. This chain joins TRBV7-9 and TRBJ2-7, with a weak D call TRBD2 (5 bases). Germline V gives CDR1 SEHNR, CDR2 FQNEAQ (reference sequence). This CDR3 has 12 residues. Trimming removed 5 bases at V and 2 bases at J, with 7 bases between. CDR3 nucleotides: TGTGCCAGCAGCGAGGGCCCCTACGAGCAGTACTTC. Translation: CASSEGPYEQYF.

This clone has only a few counts. The chain uses TRBV6-1 and TRBJ2-2; TRBD1 matches 7 bases. The CDR3 length is 14 residues. Germline V gene sequence: CDR1 MNHNS, CDR2 SASEGT. J was trimmed by 13 bases and V by 7 bases; bases with no gene match: 15. CDR3 bases: TGTGCCAGCAATAAACCTACTACAGGGGTGGTGCTGTTTTTT. It translates to CASNKPTTGVVLFF.

There are a few counts of this clone. The chain links TRBV19 to TRBJ2-1; TRBD1 is a possible D gene (6 bases). V was clipped by 8 bases and J by 10 bases, with 24 bases between them. From germline, CDR1 is LNHDA and CDR2 SQIVND (reference sequence). This CDR3 is built from 15 residues. CDR3 protein: CASSPSRDRGYEQFF. As DNA, the CDR3 is TGTGCCAGTTCCCCCTCCCGGGATAGGGGGTACGAGCAGTTCTTC.

The V gene is TRBV27, the J gene TRBJ1-5; D possibly corresponds to TRBD1 (5 bases). The CDR3 contains 15 residues. Germline lookup yields CDR1 MNHEY and CDR2 SMNVEV (reference sequence). V shed 3 bases and J shed 2 bases, with 11 bases lying between them. The CDR3 reads CASSFLGGGNQPQHF. CDR3 sequence (DNA): TGTGCCAGCAGTTTTCTGGGGGGGGGCAATCAGCCCCAGCATTTT.

V and J are TRBV30 and TRBJ2-7, with D unresolved. There are 12 residues in the CDR3. Germline CDR1 and CDR2: GTSNPN and SVGIG (reference sequence). The V end lost 0 bases, the J end lost 5 bases, and 8 bases lay between the germline ends. CDR3 DNA sequence: TGTGCCTGGAGTGTTGGGCCGAACGAGCAGTACTTC. Translation: CAWSVGPNEQYF.

This chain connects TRBV19 to TRBJ2-1, with D possibly matching TRBD2 (6 bases). The CDR3 has 16 residues. Trimming took 7 bases from V and 0 from J, leaving 16 bases between them. Per germline, CDR1 LNHDA and CDR2 SQIVND (reference sequence). The CDR3 nucleotides read TGTGCCAGTACCCCTCTGGCGGGGAGCTCCTACAATGAGCAGTTCTTC. Amino acid sequence: CASTPLAGSSYNEQFF.

The chain combines TRBV5-1 with TRBJ2-2; 8 bases are shared with TRBD1. CDR1 is SGHRS, CDR2 YFSETQ, per germline. Trimming removed 2 bases from V and 7 bases from J; junction bases left unmatched: 4. The CDR3 loop spans 14 amino acids. The chain's CDR3 is CASSLRQGSGELFF. The DNA of the CDR3 is TGCGCCAGCAGCTTAAGACAGGGGAGCGGGGAGCTGTTTTTT.

Only a few counts were recorded for this clone. The J gene is TRBJ1-3, the V gene TRBV29-1, with TRBD1 matching 8 bases. In germline, CDR1 is SQVTM, CDR2 ANQGSEA. The CDR3 covers 13 residues. V lost 4 bases to trimming and J lost 7 bases; unmatched junction nucleotides: 6. CDR3 in DNA: TGCAGCGTTGTGCAGGGGGCTAGGAACACCATATATTTT. Its translation: CSVVQGARNTIYF.

The chain employs TRBV30 and TRBJ2-7, with a weak D call TRBD2 (6 bases). The V gene lost 4 bases and the J gene lost 2 bases, with 9 bases spanning the gap. Germline V lookup: CDR1 GTSNPN, CDR2 SVGIG (reference sequence). The CDR3 runs to 12 residues. The CDR3 region is CAWNTGAYEQYF. CDR3 bases: TGTGCCTGGAATACGGGGGCCTACGAGCAGTACTTC.

CDR3 nucleotides: TGTGCCTGGAGTGCCGACAGGGGCGGGGTGGCCGGGGAGCTGTTTTTT. The encoded protein is CAWSADRGGVAGELFF. The rearrangement joins TRBV30 to TRBJ2-2; 8 bases align to TRBD1. Germline values: CDR1 GTSNPN, CDR2 SVGIG (reference sequence). The CDR3 length is 16 residues. The J segment lost 6 bases and the V segment lost 1 base, leaving 10 bases of the junction unmatched.

This clone was counted only a few times. V gene TRBV5-1 combines with J gene TRBJ1-2; maybe TRBD1 (5 bases). The CDR3 runs 15 residues. The germline CDR1 and CDR2 sequences are SGHRS and YFSETQ. Trimming left V 2 bases short and J 0 bases short, with 11 bases between. CDR3 region: CASSFSDRANYGYTF. As DNA, the CDR3 is TGCGCCAGCAGCTTTTCCGACAGAGCTAACTATGGCTACACCTTC.

This chain joins TRBV30 and TRBJ2-5, with D possibly matching TRBD2 (5 bases). Trimming took off 4 bases at V and 7 bases at J, with 16 bases between the two ends. The CDR3 loop spans 13 amino acids. Germline V gene data show CDR1 as GTSNPN and CDR2 as SVGIG (reference sequence). CDR3: CAWTSSTRGTQYF. The CDR3, as DNA: TGTGCCTGGACCTCCTCTACACGGGGGACCCAGTACTTC.

This clone was seen a single time. The rearrangement joins TRBV27 to TRBJ1-2, with 7 bases that match TRBD1. This CDR3 contains 14 residues. Trimming at V came to 3 bases and at J to 8 bases, leaving 9 bases not matched to a gene. Germline CDR1 and CDR2: MNHEY and SMNVEV (reference sequence). This chain's CDR3 is CASSFRQGLEGYTF. For the CDR3, the DNA is TGTGCCAGCAGTTTTCGACAGGGACTGGAGGGCTACACCTTC.

This clone occurred many times. The rearrangement links TRBV5-4 to TRBJ1-6, with 8 bases matching TRBD1. J was trimmed by 8 bases and V by 0 bases; bases with no gene match: 4. This CDR3 contains 15 residues. Germline CDR1 is SGHNT and CDR2 is YYREEE (reference sequence). In nucleotides, the CDR3 is TGTGCCAGCAGCTTGGAGCGGACAGGGCATTCACCCCTCCACTTT. Its protein is CASSLERTGHSPLHF.

This clone was detected many times. The chain combines TRBV29-1 with TRBJ2-7, with D possibly matching TRBD1 (6 bases). The CDR3 runs 12 residues. Germline V lookup: CDR1 SQVTM, CDR2 ANQGSEA. Trimming pared 7 bases from V and 3 bases from J, leaving 13 bases between. The CDR3 reads CSAQGFDYEQYF. The DNA of the CDR3 is TGCAGCGCACAGGGATTTGACTACGAGCAGTACTTC.

This clone was detected only a few times. The chain employs TRBV30 and TRBJ2-3; TRBD2 is a possible D gene (6 bases). The CDR3 contains 12 residues. Germline values: CDR1 GTSNPN, CDR2 SVGIG (reference sequence). Trimming left V 3 bases short and J 6 bases short, with 10 bases between. CDR3 sequence (DNA): TGTGCCTGGAGCGGGGGATCCGATACGCAGTATTTT. Its protein is CAWSGGSDTQYF.

The rearrangement joins TRBV19 to TRBJ2-5; weak D call: TRBD2 (5 bases). Trimming removed 3 bases from V and 1 base from J, with 9 bases in between. The CDR3 totals 14 residues. Germline V lookup: CDR1 LNHDA, CDR2 SQIVND (reference sequence). The CDR3 sequence: CASSMSSGQETQYF. The CDR3 DNA reads as TGTGCCAGTAGTATGTCAAGCGGCCAAGAGACCCAGTACTTC.

This clone was counted between two and nine times. The rearrangement links TRBV9 to TRBJ1-1; D gene ambiguous. V was cut by 3 bases and J by 3 bases, with 6 bases left in between. The CDR3 is 12 amino acids. Per germline, CDR1 SGDLS and CDR2 YYNGEE. CDR3: CASSARDTEAFF. The CDR3 coding sequence is TGTGCCAGCAGCGCCCGGGACACTGAAGCTTTCTTT.

The V call is TRBV7-3, the J call TRBJ2-3, with 12 bases matching TRBD2. Trimming took 5 bases from V and 3 from J; bases not matched to a gene: 0. Per the germline V gene, CDR1 is SGHTA and CDR2 is FQGTGA. This CDR3 has 14 residues. The chain's CDR3 is CASSLAGGTDTQYF. CDR3 coding DNA: TGTGCCAGCAGCCTAGCGGGGGGGACAGATACGCAGTATTTT.